This T cell receptor (beta chain) was profiled in a study of shared clonotypes between healthy human individuals. Overall study context: Plates per donor: three CD4 naive, three CD4 memory, two CD8 naive, one CD8 memory.

The CDR3 is made up of 15 amino acids. CDR1 and CDR2 (germline): MDHEN, SYDVKM. The junction had 7 bases not matched to a gene; V was cut back by 2 bases and J by 3 bases. Memory CD4+ cells were the fraction left after CD45RA+ naive selection. This was a deep-level run. Original methodology: ImmunoSEQ only sent back junction sequences with no quality scores, so filtering was done differently. Generated by immunoSEQ multiplex PCR, the TCRdb table keeps only in-frame clones and is missing some. V, J and clone size are those of that table, while D and trimming were read from the DNA. The sample lists approximately 1,500,000 clones; approximately 98% were seen once.

Sequenced input: naive CD4+ T cells sorted from blood. Subset indicated: CD45RA+ positively selected. This sequence originates from a man aged 30 to 45 in good health. The chain combines TRBV28 with TRBJ2-7; TRBD2 matches 7 bases. The CDR3 loop is CASSLRTSLSYEQYF. The CDR3 DNA follows: TGTGCCAGCAGTTTAAGGACTAGTCTAAGCTACGAGCAGTACTTC.